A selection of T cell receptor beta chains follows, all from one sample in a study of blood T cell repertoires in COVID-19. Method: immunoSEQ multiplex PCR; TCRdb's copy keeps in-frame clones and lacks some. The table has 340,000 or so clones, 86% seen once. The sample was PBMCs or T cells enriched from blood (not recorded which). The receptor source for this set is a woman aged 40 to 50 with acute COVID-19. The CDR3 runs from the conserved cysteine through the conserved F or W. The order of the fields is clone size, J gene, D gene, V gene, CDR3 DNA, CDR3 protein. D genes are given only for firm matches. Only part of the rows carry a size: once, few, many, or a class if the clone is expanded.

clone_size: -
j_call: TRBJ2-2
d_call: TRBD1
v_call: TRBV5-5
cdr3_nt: TGTGCCAGCAGCTTGGGGACAGGGAAGCTTAACACCGGGGAGCTGTTTTTT
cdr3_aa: CASSLGTGKLNTGELFF

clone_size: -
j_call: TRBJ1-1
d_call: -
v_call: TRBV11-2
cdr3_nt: TGTGCCAGCAGCTTAGGAGGGAACACTGAAGCTTTCTTT
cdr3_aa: CASSLGGNTEAFF

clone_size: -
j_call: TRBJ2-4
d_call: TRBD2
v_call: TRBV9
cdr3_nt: TGTGCCAGCAGCGCCGGGACTAGTAGGGACATTCAGTACTTC
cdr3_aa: CASSAGTSRDIQYF

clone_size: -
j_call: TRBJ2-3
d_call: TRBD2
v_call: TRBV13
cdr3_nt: TGTGCCAGCAGCTTAAGGGGACTAGCGGTAACAGATACGCAGTATTTT
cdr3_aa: CASSLRGLAVTDTQYF

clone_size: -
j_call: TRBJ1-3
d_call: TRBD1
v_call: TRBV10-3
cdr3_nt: TGTGCCATCACAAGACAGGGGTCGGTTGGAAACACCATATATTTT
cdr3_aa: CAITRQGSVGNTIYF

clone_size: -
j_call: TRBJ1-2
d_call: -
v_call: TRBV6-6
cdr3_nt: TGTGCCAGCAGTTACTCCCGGCAGGGTTATGGCTACACCTTC
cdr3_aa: CASSYSRQGYGYTF

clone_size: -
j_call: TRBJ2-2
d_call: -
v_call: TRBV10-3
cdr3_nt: TGTGCCATACCGGTTCCGGAACAGCCTACCACCGGGGAGCTGTTTTTT
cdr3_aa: CAIPVPEQPTTGELFF

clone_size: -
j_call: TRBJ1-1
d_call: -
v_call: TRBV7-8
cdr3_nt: TGTGCCAGCAGCCCCAAAACTGAAGCTTTCTTT
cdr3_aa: CASSPKTEAFF

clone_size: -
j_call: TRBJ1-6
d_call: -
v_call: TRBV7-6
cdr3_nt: TGTGCCAGCAGCTTAGAACTGATGAATTCACCCCTCCACTTT
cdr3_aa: CASSLELMNSPLHF

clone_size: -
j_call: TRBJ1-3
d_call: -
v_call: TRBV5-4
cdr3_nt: TGTGCCAGCAGCCTCCTAGGGGACTCTGGAAACACCATATATTTT
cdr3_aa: CASSLLGDSGNTIYF

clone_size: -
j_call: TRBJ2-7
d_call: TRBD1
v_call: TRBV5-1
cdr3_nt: TGCGCCAGCAGCTTGGGTTGGGGACAGGGGACCTACGAGCAGTACTTC
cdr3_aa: CASSLGWGQGTYEQYF

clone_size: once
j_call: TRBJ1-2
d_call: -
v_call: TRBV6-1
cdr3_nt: TGTGCCAGCAGTGAACTGGCGGGAGGGTGGAACTATGGCTACACCTTC
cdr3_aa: CASSELAGGWNYGYTF

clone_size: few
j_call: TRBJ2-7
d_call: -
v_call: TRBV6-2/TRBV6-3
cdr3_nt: TGTGCCAGCAGTTACTTTTCGGGGTACGAGCAGTACTTC
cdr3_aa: CASSYFSGYEQYF

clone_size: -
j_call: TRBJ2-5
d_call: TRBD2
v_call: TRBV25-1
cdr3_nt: TGTGCCAGCAGTACACGCGGGGGTCAAAGAGAGACCCAGTACTTC
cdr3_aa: CASSTRGGQRETQYF